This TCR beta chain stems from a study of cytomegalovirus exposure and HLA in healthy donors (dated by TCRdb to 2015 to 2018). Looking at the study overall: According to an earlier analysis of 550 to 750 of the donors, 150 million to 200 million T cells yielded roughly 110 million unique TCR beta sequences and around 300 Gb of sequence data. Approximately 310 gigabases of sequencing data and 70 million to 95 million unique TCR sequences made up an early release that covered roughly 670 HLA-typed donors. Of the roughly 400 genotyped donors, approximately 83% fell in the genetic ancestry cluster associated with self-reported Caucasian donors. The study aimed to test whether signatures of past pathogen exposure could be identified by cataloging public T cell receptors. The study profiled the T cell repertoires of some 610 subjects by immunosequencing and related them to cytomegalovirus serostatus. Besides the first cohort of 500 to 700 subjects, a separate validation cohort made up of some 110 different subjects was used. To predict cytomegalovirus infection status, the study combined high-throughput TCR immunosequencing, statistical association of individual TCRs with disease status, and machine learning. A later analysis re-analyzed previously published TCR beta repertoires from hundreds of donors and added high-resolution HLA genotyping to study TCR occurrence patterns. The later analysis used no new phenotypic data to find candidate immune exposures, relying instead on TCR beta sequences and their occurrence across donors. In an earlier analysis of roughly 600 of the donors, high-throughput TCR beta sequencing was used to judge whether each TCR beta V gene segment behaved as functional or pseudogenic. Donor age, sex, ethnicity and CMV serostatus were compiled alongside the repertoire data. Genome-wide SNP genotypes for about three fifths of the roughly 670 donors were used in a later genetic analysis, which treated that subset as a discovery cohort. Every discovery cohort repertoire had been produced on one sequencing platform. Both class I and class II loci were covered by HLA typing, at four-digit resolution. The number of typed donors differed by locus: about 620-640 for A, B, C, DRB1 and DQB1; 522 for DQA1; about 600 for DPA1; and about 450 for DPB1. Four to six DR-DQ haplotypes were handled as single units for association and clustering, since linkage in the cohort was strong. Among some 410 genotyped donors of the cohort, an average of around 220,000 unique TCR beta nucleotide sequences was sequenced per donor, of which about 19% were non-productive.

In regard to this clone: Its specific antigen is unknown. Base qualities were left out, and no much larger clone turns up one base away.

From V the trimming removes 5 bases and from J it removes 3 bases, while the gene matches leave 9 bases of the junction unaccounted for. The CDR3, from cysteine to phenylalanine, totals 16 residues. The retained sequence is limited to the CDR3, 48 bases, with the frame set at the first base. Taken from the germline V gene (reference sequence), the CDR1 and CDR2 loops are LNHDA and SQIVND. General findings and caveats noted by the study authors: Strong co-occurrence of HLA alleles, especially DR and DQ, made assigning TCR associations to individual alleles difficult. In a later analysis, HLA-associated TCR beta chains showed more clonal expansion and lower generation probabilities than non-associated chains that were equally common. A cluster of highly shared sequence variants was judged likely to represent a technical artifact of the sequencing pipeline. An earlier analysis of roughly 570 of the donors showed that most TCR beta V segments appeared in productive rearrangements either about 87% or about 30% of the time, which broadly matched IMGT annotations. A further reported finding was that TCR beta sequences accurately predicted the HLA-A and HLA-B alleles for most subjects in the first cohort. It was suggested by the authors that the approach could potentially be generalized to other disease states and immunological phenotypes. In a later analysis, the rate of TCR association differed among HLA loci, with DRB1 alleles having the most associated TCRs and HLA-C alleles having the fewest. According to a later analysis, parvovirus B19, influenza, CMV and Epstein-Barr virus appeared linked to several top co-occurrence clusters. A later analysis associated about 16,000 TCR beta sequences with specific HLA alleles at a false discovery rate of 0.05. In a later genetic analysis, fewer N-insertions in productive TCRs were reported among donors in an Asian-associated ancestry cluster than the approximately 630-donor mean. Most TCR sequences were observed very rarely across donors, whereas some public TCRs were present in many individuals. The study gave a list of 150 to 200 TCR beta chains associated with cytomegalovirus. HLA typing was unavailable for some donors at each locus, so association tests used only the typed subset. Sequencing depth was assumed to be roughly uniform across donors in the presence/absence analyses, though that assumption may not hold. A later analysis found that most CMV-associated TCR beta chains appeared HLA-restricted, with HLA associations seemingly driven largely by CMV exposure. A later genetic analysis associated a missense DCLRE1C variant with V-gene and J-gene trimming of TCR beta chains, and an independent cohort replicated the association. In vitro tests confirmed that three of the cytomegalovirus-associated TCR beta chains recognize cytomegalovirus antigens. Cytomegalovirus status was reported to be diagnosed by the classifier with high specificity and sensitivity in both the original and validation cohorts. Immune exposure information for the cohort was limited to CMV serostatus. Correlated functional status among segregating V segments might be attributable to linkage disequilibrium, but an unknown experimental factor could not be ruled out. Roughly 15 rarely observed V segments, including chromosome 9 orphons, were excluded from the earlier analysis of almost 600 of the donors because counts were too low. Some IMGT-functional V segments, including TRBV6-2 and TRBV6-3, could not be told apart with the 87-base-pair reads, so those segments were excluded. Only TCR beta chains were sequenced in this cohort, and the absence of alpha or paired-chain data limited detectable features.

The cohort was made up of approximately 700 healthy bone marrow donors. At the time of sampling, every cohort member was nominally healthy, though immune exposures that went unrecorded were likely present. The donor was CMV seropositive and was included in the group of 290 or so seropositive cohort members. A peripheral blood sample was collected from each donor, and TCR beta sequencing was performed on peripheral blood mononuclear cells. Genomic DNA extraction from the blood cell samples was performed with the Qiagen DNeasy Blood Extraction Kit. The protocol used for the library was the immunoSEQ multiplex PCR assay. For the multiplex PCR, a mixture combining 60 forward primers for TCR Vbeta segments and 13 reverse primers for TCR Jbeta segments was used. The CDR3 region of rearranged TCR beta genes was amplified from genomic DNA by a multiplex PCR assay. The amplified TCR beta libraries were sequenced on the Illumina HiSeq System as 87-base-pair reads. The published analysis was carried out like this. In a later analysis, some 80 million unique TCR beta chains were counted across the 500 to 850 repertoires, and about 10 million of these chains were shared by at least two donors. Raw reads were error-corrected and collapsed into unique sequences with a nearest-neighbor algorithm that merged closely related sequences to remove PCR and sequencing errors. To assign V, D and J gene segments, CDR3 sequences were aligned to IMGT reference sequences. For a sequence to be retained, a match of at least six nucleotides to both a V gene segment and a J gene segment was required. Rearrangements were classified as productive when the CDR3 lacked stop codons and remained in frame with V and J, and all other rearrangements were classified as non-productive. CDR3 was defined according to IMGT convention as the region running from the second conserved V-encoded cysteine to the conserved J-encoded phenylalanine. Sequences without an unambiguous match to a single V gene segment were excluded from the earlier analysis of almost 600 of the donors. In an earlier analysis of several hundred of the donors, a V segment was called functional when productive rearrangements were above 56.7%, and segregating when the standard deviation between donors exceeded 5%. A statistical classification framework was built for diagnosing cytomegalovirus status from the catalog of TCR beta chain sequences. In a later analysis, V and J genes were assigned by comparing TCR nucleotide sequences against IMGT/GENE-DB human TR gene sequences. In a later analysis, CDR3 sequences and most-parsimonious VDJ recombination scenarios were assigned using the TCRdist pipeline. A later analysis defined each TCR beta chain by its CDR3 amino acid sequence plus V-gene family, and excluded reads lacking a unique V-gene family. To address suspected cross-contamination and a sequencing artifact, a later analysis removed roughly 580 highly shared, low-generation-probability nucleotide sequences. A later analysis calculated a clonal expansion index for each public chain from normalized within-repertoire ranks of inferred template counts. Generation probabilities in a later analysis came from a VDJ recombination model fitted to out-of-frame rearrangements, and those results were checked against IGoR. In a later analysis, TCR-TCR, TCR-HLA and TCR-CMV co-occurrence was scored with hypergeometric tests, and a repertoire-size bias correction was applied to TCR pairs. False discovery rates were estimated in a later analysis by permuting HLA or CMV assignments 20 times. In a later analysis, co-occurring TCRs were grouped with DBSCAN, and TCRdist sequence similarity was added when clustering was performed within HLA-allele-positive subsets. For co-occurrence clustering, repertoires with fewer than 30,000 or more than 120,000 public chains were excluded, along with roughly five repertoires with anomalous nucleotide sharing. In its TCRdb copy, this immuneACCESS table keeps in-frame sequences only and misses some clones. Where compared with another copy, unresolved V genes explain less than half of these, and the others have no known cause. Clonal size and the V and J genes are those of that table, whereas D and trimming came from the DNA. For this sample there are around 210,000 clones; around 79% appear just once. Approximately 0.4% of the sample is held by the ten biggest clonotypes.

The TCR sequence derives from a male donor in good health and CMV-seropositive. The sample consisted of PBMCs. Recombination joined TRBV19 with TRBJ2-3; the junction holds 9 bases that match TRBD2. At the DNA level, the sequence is TGTGCCAGTAGTGTCCTAGCGGGAATGGAGACAGATACGCAGTATTTT. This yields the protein CASSVLAGMETDTQYF. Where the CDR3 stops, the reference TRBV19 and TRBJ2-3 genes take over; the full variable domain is DGGITQSPKYLFRKEGQNVTLSCEQNLNHDAMYWYRQDPGQGLRLIYYSQIVNDFQKGDIAEGYSVSREKKESFPLTVTSAQKNPTAFYLCASSVLAGMETDTQYFGPGTRLTVL.